This T cell receptor (beta chain) was recorded in a study of blood T cells in healthy people across ages. On this clonotype itself: The antigen is undetermined.

Through a sample-barcoded 5' primer and a J-beta primer mix, a second PCR was run for roughly 6 to 11 cycles. MiXCR, run by TCRdb on the 5' RACE reads, gives a single entry per CDR3 protein. The sample has roughly 720,000 distinct CDR3 sequences, about 53% seen once; the top ten hold roughly 40%. Sample donors were healthy Caucasian individuals that came from Russia, aged roughly 6 to 100. The V gene's germline CDR1 is SGHAT and CDR2 FQDESV (reference sequence). This CDR3 spans 16 amino acids. V shed 4 bases and J 0 bases; nucleotides not matched to a gene: 6. General study points: Changes in expanded clonotypes were possibly confounded, as the CMV status of donors was unknown. Estimates based on one million T cells were treated as lower bounds.

The sample comprised blood. This sequence joins TRBV11-1 and TRBJ2-1, with TRBD2 matching over 7 bases. This TCR came from a man older than 75 in good health. The chain's CDR3 is CASSSGEGSSYNEQFF. In DNA form, the CDR3 reads TGTGCCAGCAGCTCGGGGGAGGGGAGCTCCTACAATGAGCAGTTCTTC.